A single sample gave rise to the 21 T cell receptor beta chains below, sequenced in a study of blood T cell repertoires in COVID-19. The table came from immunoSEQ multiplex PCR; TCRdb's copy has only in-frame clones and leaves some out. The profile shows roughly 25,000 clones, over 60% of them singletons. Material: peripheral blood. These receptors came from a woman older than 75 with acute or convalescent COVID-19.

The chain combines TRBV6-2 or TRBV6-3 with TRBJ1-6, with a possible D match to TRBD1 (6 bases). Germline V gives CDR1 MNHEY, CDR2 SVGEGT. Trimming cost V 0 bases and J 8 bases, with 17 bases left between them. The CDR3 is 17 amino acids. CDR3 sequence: CASSYSTPTGLDSPLHF. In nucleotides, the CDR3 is TGTGCCAGCAGTTACTCGACCCCAACAGGGTTGGATTCACCCCTCCACTTT.

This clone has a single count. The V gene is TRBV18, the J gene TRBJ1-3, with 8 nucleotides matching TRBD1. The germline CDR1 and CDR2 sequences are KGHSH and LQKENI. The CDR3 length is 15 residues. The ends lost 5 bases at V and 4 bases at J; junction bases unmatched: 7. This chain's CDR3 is CASSARQGSGNTIYF. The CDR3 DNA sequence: TGTGCCAGCTCAGCCCGACAGGGGTCAGGAAACACCATATATTTT.

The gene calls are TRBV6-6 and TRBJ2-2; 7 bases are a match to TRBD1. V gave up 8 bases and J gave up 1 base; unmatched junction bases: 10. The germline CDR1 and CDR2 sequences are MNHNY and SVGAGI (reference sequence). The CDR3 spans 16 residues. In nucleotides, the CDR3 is TGTGCCAGCGGGGATAGGGGGCGAAAGAACACCGGGGAGCTGTTTTTT. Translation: CASGDRGRKNTGELFF.

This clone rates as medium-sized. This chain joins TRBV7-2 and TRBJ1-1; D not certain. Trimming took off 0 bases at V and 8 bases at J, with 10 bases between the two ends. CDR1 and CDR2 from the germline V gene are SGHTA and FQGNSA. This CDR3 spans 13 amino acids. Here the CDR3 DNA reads TGTGCCAGCAGCTTAGCTGGAGCTGCCGAAGCTTTCTTT. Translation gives CASSLAGAAEAFF.

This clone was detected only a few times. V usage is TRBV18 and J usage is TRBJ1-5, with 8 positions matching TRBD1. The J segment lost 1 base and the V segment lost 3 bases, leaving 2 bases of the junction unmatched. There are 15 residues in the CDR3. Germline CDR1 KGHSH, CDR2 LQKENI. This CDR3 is CASSPWTGSNQPQHF. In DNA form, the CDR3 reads TGTGCCAGCTCACCCTGGACAGGGAGCAATCAGCCCCAGCATTTT.

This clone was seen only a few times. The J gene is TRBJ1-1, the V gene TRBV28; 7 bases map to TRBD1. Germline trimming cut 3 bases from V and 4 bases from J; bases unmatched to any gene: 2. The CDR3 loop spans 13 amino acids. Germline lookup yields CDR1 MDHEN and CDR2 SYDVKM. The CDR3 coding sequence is TGTGCCAGCAGTTTTCAGGGGGGCACTGAAGCTTTCTTT. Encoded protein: CASSFQGGTEAFF. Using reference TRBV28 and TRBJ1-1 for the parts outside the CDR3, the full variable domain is DVKVTQSSRYLVKRTGEKVFLECVQDMDHENMFWYRQDPGLGLRLIYFSYDVKMKEKGDIPEGYSVSREKKERFSLILESASTNQTSMYLCASSFQGGTEAFFGQGTRLTVV.

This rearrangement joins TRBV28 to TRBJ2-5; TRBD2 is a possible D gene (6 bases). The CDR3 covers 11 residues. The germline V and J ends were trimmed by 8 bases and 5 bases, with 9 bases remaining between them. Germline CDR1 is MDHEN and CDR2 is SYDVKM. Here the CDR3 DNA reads TGTGCCAGCGGAGGGGACGAGACCCAGTACTTC. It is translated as CASGGDETQYF.

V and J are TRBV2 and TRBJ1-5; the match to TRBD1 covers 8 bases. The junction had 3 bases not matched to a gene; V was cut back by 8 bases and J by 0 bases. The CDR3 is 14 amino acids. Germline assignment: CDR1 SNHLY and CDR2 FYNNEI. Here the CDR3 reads CASGTGYSNQPQHF. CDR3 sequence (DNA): TGTGCCAGCGGGACAGGCTATAGCAATCAGCCCCAGCATTTT.

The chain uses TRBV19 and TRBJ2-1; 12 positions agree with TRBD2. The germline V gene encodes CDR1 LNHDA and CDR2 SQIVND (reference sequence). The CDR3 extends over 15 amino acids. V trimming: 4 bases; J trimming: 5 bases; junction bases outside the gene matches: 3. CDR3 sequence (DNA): TGTGCCAGTAGTACTAGACTAGCGGGAGACAATGAGCAGTTCTTC. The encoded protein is CASSTRLAGDNEQFF.

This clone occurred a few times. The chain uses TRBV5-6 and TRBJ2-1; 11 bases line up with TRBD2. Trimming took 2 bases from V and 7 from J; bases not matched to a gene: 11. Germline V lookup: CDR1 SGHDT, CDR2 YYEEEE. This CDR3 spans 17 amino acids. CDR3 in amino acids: CASSFRTSGWVKNEQFF. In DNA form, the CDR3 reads TGTGCCAGCAGCTTTAGGACTAGCGGGTGGGTAAAAAATGAGCAGTTCTTC.

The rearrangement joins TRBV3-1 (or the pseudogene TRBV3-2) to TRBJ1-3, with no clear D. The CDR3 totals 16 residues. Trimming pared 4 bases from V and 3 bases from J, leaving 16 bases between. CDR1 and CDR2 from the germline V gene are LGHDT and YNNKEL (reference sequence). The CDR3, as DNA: TGTGCCAGCAGCCCCGATCGAGGGTTCGGTGGAAACACCATATATTTT. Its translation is CASSPDRGFGGNTIYF.

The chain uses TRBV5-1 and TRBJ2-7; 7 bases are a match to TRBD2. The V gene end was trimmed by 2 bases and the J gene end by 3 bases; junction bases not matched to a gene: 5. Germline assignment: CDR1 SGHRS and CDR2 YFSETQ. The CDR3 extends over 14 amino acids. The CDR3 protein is CASSLGLVDYEQYF. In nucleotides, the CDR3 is TGCGCCAGCAGCTTAGGACTAGTCGACTACGAGCAGTACTTC.

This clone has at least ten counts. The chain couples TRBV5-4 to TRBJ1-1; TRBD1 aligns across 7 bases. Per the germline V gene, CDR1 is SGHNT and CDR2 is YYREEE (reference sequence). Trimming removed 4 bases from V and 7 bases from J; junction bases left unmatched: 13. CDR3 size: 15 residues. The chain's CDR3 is CASSDGPGQLFEAFF. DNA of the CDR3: TGTGCCAGCAGCGACGGGCCGGGACAGCTGTTTGAAGCTTTCTTT. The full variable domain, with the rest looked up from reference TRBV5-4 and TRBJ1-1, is ETGVTQSPTHLIKTRGQQVTLRCSSQSGHNTVSWYQQALGQGPQFIFQYYREEENGRGNFPPRFSGLQFPNYSSELNVNALELDDSALYLCASSDGPGQLFEAFFGQGTRLTVV.

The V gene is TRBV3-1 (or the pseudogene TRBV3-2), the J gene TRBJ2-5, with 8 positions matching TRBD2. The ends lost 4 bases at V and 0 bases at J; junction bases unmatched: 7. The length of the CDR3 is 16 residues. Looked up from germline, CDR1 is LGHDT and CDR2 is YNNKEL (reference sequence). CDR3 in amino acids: CASSLPRGDYQETQYF. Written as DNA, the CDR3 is TGTGCCAGCAGCCTCCCGCGGGGGGACTACCAAGAGACCCAGTACTTC.

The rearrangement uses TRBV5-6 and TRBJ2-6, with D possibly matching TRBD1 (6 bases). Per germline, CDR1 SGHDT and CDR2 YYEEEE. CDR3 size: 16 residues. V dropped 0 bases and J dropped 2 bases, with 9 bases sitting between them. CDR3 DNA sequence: TGTGCCAGCAGCTTGGACAGGGAACCTGGGGCCAACGTCCTGACTTTC. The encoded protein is CASSLDREPGANVLTF.

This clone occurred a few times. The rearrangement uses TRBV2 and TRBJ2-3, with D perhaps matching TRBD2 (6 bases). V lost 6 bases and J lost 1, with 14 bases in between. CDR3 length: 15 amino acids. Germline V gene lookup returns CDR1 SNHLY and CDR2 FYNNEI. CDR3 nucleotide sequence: TGTGCCAGCAGGGTAAGCGGGTGGCGCACAGATACGCAGTATTTT. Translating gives CASRVSGWRTDTQYF.

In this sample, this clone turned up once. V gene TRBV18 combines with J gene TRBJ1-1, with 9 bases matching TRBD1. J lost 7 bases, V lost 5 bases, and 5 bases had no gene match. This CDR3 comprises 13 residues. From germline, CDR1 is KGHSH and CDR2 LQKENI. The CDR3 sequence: CASSAGTGNEAFF. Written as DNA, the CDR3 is TGTGCCAGCTCAGCCGGGACAGGGAATGAAGCTTTCTTT.

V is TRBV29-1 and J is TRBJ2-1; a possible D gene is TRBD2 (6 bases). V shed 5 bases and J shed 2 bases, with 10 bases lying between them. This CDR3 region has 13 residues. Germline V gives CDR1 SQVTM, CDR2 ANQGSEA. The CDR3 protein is CSVSSGPYNEQFF. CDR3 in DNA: TGCAGCGTTAGTAGCGGACCCTACAATGAGCAGTTCTTC.

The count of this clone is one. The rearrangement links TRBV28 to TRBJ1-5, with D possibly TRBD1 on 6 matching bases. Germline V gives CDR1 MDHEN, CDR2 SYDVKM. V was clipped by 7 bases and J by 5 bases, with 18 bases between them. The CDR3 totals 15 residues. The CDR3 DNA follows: TGTGCCAGCACCTCCGTGGGGCAGGGGCATCAGCCCCAGCATTTT. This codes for CASTSVGQGHQPQHF.

Written as DNA, the CDR3 is TGTGCCAGCAGCTACTATGGCTACACCTTC. Translated: CASSYYGYTF. The J gene is TRBJ1-2, the V gene TRBV25-1; unclear D gene. Germline CDR1 reads MGHDK; CDR2 reads SYGVNS. Trimming removed 6 bases at V and 3 bases at J, with 2 bases between. The CDR3 runs 10 residues.

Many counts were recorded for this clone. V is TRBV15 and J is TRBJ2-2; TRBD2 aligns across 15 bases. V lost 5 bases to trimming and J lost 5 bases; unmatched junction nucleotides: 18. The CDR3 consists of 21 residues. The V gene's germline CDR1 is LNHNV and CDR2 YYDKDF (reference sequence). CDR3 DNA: TGTGCCACCAGCCGCCTAAGGACTAGCGGGAGGGCCGATCCCTTTACCGGGGAGCTGTTTTTT. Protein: CATSRLRTSGRADPFTGELFF. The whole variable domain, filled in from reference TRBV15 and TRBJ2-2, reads DAMVIQNPRYQVTQFGKPVTLSCSQTLNHNVMYWYQQKSSQAPKLLFHYYDKDFNNEADTPDNFQSRRPNTSFCFLDIRSPGLGDTAMYLCATSRLRTSGRADPFTGELFFGEGSRLTVL.